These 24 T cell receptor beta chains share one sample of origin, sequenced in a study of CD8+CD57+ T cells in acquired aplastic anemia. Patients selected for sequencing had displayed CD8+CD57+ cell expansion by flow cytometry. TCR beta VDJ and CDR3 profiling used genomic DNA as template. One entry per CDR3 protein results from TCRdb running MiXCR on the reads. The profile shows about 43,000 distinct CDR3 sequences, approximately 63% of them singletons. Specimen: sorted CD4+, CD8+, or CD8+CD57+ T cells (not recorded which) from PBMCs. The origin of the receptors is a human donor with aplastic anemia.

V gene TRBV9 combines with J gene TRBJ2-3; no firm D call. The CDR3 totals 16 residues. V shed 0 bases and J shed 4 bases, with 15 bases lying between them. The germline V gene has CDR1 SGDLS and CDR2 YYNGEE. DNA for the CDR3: TGTGCCAGCAGCGTAGGAAATGTTGGGAAGGCAGATACGCAGTATTTT. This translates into CASSVGNVGKADTQYF.

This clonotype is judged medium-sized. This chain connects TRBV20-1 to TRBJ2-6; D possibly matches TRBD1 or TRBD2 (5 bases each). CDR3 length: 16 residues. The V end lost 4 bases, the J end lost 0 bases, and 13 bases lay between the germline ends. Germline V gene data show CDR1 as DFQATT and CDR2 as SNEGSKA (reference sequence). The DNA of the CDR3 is TGCAGTGCTACGACGGGACGGCCCTCTGGGGCCAACGTCCTGACTTTC. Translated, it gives CSATTGRPSGANVLTF.

The CDR3 sequence is CASSTSSAYNEQFF. In nucleotides, the CDR3 is TGTGCCAGCAGTACATCTAGCGCTTACAATGAGCAGTTCTTC. The V and J genes are TRBV2 and TRBJ2-1; weak D call: TRBD2 (6 bases). The V and J ends lost 5 bases and 4 bases respectively, with 12 bases between them. The CDR3 runs to 14 residues. Germline-derived CDR1 and CDR2 are SNHLY and FYNNEI.

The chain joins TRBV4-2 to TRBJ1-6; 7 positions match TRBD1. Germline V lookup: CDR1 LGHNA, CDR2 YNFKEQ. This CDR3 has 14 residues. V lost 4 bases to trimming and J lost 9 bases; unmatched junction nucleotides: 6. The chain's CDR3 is CASSRGQDGSPLHF. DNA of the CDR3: TGTGCCAGCAGCCGAGGACAGGACGGTTCACCCCTCCACTTT.

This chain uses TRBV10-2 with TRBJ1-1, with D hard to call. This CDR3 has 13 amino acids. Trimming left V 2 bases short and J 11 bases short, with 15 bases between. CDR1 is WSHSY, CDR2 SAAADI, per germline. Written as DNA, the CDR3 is TGCGCCAGCAGTGAGCCATACAGAAATGGGGCTTTCTTT. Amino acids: CASSEPYRNGAFF.

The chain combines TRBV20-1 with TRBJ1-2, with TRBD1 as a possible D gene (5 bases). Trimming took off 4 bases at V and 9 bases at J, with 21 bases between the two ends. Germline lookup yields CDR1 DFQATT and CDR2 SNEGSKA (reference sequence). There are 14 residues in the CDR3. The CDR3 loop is CSAIPPQGTTSYTF. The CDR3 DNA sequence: TGCAGTGCTATTCCCCCCCAGGGCACGACTAGCTACACCTTC.

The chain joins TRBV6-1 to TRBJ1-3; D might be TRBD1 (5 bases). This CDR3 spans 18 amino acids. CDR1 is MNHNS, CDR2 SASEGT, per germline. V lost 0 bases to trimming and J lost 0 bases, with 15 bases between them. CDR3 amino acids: CASSEAPGGEGSGNTIYF. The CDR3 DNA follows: TGTGCCAGCAGTGAAGCGCCGGGAGGGGAGGGCTCTGGAAACACCATATATTTT.

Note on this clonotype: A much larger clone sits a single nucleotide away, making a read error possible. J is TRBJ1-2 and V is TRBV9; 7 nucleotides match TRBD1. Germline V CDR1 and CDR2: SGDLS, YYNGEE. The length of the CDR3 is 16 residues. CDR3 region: CASRDTGDIGNYCYTF. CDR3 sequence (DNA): TGTGCCAGCAGAGATACAGGGGATATAGGGAACTATTGCTACACCTTC.

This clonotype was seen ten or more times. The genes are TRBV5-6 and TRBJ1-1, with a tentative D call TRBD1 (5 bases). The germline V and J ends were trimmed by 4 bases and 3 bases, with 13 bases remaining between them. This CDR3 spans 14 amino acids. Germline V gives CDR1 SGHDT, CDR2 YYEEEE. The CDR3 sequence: CASSQGSGYTEAFF. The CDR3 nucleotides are TGTGCCAGCAGCCAGGGATCGGGGTACACTGAAGCTTTCTTT.

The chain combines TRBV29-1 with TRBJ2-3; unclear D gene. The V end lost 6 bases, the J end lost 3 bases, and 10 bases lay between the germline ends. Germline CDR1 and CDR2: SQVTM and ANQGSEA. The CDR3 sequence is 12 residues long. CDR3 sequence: CSVNMMTDTQYF. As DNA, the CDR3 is TGCAGCGTAAACATGATGACAGATACGCAGTATTTT.

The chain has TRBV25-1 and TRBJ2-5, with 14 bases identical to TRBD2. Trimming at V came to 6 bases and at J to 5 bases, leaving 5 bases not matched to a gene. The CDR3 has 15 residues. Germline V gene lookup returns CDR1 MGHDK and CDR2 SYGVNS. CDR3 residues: CASRTSGGGSETQYF. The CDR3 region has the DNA TGTGCCAGCAGGACTAGCGGGGGGGGCAGCGAGACCCAGTACTTC. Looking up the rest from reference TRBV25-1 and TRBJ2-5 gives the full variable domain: EADIYQTPRYLVIGTGKKITLECSQTMGHDKMYWYQQDPGMELHLIHYSYGVNSTEKGDLSSESTVSRIRTEHFPLTLESARPSHTSQYLCASRTSGGGSETQYFGPGTRLLVL.

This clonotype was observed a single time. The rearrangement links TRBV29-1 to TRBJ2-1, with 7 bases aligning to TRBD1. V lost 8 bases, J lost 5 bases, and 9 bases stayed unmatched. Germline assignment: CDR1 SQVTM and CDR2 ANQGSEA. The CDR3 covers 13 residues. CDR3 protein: CSTIRDSNNEQFF. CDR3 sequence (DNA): TGCAGCACCATCCGGGACAGCAACAATGAGCAGTTCTTC.

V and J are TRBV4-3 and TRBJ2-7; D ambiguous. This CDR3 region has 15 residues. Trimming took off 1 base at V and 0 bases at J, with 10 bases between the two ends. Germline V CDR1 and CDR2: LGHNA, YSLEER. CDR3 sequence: CASSQAPDGSYEQYF. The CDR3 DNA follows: TGCGCCAGCAGCCAAGCCCCGGACGGCTCCTACGAGCAGTACTTC.

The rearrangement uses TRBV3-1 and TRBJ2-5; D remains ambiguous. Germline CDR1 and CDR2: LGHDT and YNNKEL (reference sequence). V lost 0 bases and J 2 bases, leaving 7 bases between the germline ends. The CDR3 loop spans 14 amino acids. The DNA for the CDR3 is TGTGCCAGCAGCCAAGAGCGATCTCAAGAGACCCAGTACTTC. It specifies CASSQERSQETQYF.

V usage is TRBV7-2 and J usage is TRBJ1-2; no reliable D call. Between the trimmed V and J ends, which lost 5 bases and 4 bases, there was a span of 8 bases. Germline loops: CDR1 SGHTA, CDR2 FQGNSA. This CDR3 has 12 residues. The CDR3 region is CASSTSIYGYTF. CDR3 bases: TGTGCCAGCAGCACCTCCATCTATGGCTACACCTTC.

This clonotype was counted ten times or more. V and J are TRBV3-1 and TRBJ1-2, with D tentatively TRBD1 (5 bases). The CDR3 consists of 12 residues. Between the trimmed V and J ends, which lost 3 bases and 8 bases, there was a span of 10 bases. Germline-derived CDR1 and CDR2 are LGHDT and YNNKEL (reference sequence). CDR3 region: CASSHRGDGYTF. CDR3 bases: TGTGCCAGCAGCCACCGCGGGGACGGCTACACCTTC.

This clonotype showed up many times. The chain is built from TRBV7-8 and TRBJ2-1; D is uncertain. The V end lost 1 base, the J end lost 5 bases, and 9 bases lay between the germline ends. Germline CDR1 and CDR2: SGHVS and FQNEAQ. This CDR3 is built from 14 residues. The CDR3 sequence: CASSLGPTHNEQFF. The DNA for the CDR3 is TGTGCCAGCAGCTTAGGTCCTACGCACAATGAGCAGTTCTTC.

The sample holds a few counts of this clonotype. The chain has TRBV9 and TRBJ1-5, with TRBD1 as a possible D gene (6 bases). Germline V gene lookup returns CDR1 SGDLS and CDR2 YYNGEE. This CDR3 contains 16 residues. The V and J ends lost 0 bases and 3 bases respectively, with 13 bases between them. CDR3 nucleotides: TGTGCCAGCAGCGTAGATGACGGGGGCTACAATCAGCCCCAGCATTTT. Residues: CASSVDDGGYNQPQHF. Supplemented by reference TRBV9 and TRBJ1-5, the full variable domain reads DSGVTQTPKHLITATGQRVTLRCSPRSGDLSVYWYQQSLDQGLQFLIQYYNGEERAKGNILERFSAQQFPDLHSELNLSSLELGDSALYFCASSVDDGGYNQPQHFGDGTRLSIL.

CDR3 DNA sequence: TGTGCCACCAGCACCACCGGCGTTCATAGCAATCAGCCCCAGTACTTC. As protein: CATSTTGVHSNQPQYF. The rearrangement links TRBV15 to TRBJ2-5; D unresolved. The CDR3 is 16 residues long. The germline V gene encodes CDR1 LNHNV and CDR2 YYDKDF (reference sequence). Trimming pared 4 bases from V and 9 bases from J, leaving 24 bases between.

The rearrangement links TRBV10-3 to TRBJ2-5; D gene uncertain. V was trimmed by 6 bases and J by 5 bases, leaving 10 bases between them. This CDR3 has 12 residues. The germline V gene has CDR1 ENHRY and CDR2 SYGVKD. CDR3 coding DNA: TGTGCCATCAGCCAGAGATGGGAGACCCAGTACTTC. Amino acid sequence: CAISQRWETQYF.

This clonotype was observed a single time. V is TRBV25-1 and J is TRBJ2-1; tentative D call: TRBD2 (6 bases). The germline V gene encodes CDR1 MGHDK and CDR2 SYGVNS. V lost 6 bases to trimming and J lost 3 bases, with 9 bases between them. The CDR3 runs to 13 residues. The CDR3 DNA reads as TGTGCCAGCAGCGGGACTTACTACAATGAGCAGTTCTTC. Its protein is CASSGTYYNEQFF.

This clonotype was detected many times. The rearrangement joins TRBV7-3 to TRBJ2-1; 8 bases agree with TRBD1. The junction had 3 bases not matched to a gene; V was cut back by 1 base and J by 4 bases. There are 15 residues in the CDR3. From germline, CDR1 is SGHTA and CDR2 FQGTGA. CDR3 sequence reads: CASSLRRTGYNEQFF. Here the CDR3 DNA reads TGTGCCAGCAGCTTAAGGCGGACAGGGTACAATGAGCAGTTCTTC.

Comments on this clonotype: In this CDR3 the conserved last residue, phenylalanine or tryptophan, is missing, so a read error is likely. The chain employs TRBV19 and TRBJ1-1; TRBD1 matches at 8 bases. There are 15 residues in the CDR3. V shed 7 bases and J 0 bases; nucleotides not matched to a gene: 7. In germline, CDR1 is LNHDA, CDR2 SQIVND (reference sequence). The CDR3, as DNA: TGTGCCAGTACCGAGGACAGGGATTTGAACACTGAAGCTTTCTTA. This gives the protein CASTEDRDLNTEAFL.

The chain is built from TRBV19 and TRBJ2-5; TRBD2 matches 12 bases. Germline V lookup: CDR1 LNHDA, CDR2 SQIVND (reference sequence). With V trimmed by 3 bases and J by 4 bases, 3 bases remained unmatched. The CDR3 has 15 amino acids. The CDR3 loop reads CASSMAGLAGETQYF. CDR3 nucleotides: TGTGCCAGTAGTATGGCGGGACTAGCGGGAGAGACCCAGTACTTC.